The rows below give T cell receptor beta chains drawn from one sample of a study of cytomegalovirus exposure and HLA in healthy donors. Using immunoSEQ multiplex PCR, the repertoire was profiled, and TCRdb retains in-frame clones only, with some absent. The sample has more than 95,000 clones; around 87% are singletons. The sequenced material came from PBMCs. The receptor set was obtained from a woman aged 18-29 years in good health and CMV-seropositive. The CDR3 runs from the conserved cysteine through the conserved F or W.

j_gene	v_gene	CDR3aa
TRBJ1-2	TRBV5-4	CASSSEAPGYTF
TRBJ1-2	TRBV28	CASSSPGTGRDYGYTF
TRBJ1-1	TRBV11-3	CASSLLTGTGNTEAFF
TRBJ1-4	TRBV10-3	CAISERQGLTTNEKLFF
TRBJ2-7	TRBV4-2	CASSQDWASGGAPLGYEQYF
TRBJ2-7	TRBV5-6	CASRPGPGPYEQYF
TRBJ1-5	TRBV6-6	CASSSLGQFNQPQHF
TRBJ2-5	TRBV7-2	CASSPLGGAPHF
TRBJ2-7	TRBV11-2	CASRGQSYEQYF
TRBJ2-5	TRBV2	CASCREETQYF
TRBJ1-1	TRBV6-1	CASSELSTLGEAFF
TRBJ2-2	TRBV6-5	CASKRGPNTGELFF
TRBJ2-1	TRBV11-3	CASSPWGTQRNEQFF
TRBJ2-1	TRBV9	CASSVGSGRGGEQFF
TRBJ1-1	TRBV5-1	CASSFEGANTEAFF
TRBJ2-7	TRBV5-1	CASSLGEQGSAEQYF
TRBJ1-1	TRBV13	CASSPQNTEAFF
TRBJ2-3	TRBV25-1	CASRGDKGFFTDTQYF
TRBJ2-2	TRBV27	CASRWRDSDTGELFF
TRBJ2-1	TRBV27	CASSLFLGAETNEQFF
TRBJ1-5	TRBV28	CASRRAGGNQPQHF
TRBJ2-3	TRBV18	CASSPLAGGPTDTQYF
TRBJ1-4	TRBV14	CASSQVNEKLFF